This paragraph covers one T cell receptor beta chain sequence. Library preparation (for TCRbeta) was performed with unique molecular identifiers. TCRdb called the PCR reads again in MiXCR, with one record for every CDR3 protein. This sample carries around 440,000 distinct CDR3 sequences, under 20% of them seen once, and the ten largest clones take approximately 28%. The germline V gene has CDR1 DFQATT and CDR2 SNEGSKA (reference sequence). CDR3 length equals 11 residues. The V and J ends lost 5 bases and 7 bases respectively, with 11 bases between them. The data stem from a study of T-cell reconstitution after alpha-beta-depleted transplantation in children.

The chain is built from TRBV20-1 and TRBJ1-2; D is ambiguous. Specimen: PBMCs, mostly from graft donor cells, collected 360 days after TCRalphabeta/CD19-depleted stem cell transplant. This clonotype was obtained from a boy in the first two years of life who had a stem cell transplant for Wiskott-Aldrich syndrome, so the T cells may come from the graft donor. CDR3 sequence reads: CSAGVRLGYTF. CDR3 DNA sequence: TGCAGTGCTGGGGTGAGGCTTGGCTACACCTTC.